This record concerns one T cell receptor (beta chain) sequence. MiXCR was run by TCRdb on the RACE reads, yielding one entry per CDR3 protein. The table has some 84,000 distinct CDR3 sequences, about 9% seen once. Germline lookup yields CDR1 SGHAT and CDR2 FQNNGV. This CDR3 region has 17 residues. With V trimmed by 5 bases and J by 6 bases, 12 bases remained unmatched. The data stem from a study of human T cells and chemical hapten exposure. For the study at large: Patches that contained 0.01% DPC were applied to the upper back and read at 6 days.

Noted time point: pre-sensitization, week 0. Noted treatment: therapeutic diphenylcyclopropenone sensitization with weekly scalp DPC. The source material was whole blood, sampled in connection with sensitization to the hapten diphenylcyclopropenone (DPC). The chain employs TRBV11-2 and TRBJ2-2; TRBD1 matches at 10 bases. The clonotype was recovered from a man aged 35 to 55 with alopecia areata. Some clones in this sample may be carry-over from other donors' samples. CDR3 in amino acids: CASSRAGQGGTAGELFF. DNA of the CDR3: TGTGCCAGCAGCCGAGCCGGACAGGGGGGTACAGCCGGGGAGCTGTTTTTT. Combining the CDR3 with reference TRBV11-2 and TRBJ2-2 gives the whole variable domain EAGVAQSPRYKIIEKRQSVAFWCNPISGHATLYWYQQILGQGPKLLIQFQNNGVVDDSQLPKDRFSAERLKGVDSTLKIQPAKLEDSAVYLCASSRAGQGGTAGELFFGEGSRLTVL.